One sample yielded the 15 T cell receptor beta chains listed below, sequenced in a study of T-cell reconstitution after alpha-beta-depleted transplantation in children. Preparing the TCRbeta library involved the use of unique molecular identifiers. TCRdb reprocessed the PCR reads via MiXCR and lists one record per CDR3 protein. The sample includes about 610,000 distinct CDR3 sequences, under 12% seen only once; the top ten take less than 5%. This specimen consisted of PBMCs from the stem cell graft donor, obtained from the stem cell graft. The receptors originated from a human donor who donated a stem cell graft to a child with acute myeloid leukemia.

This clonotype was detected ten times or more. The chain recombines TRBV25-1 with TRBJ2-7, with D possibly TRBD1 on 7 matching bases. Germline loops: CDR1 MGHDK, CDR2 SYGVNS. V was clipped by 7 bases and J by 4 bases, with 20 bases between them. The CDR3 sequence is 15 residues long. The CDR3 coding sequence is TGTGCCAGCACGGAAGCAGGGGGGACAACTTACGAGCAGTACTTC. This encodes CASTEAGGTTYEQYF.

DNA for the CDR3: TGTGCCAGCAGTTTTGGGGGCAGGGATTCACCCCTCCACTTT. This translates into CASSFGGRDSPLHF. The chain recombines TRBV12-3 or TRBV12-4 with TRBJ1-6, with a possible D match to TRBD1 (6 bases). Between the trimmed V and J ends, which lost 3 bases and 8 bases, there was a span of 11 bases. The CDR3 runs 14 residues.

The chain couples TRBV11-2 to TRBJ2-1, with D possibly being TRBD2 (6 bases). CDR3 length: 17 residues. Germline loops: CDR1 SGHAT, CDR2 FQNNGV. The germline V and J ends were trimmed by 0 bases and 3 bases, with 15 bases remaining between them. The CDR3 nucleotides read TGTGCCAGCAGCTTAGAGATCGGGGGTGGGGTCTACAATGAGCAGTTCTTC. Translated, it gives CASSLEIGGGVYNEQFF.

This clonotype has more than one count but fewer than ten. This CDR3 is CASGGFQETQYF. CDR3 sequence (DNA): TGTGCCAGTGGGGGGTTTCAAGAGACCCAGTACTTC. This chain joins TRBV12-3 or TRBV12-4 and TRBJ2-5, with D possibly TRBD2 on 6 matching bases. With 9 bases removed from V and 2 bases from J, the gap between germline ends came to 10 bases. CDR3 length: 12 residues.

The V gene is TRBV5-1, the J gene TRBJ2-1, with 7 bases identical to TRBD1. Trimming removed 3 bases from V and 3 bases from J; junction bases left unmatched: 6. The germline gives CDR1 SGHRS, CDR2 YFSETQ. The CDR3 loop spans 15 amino acids. The CDR3 loop reads CASSSLRQGYNEQFF. The DNA of the CDR3 is TGCGCCAGCAGCTCATTGCGACAGGGCTACAATGAGCAGTTCTTC.

In its sample, this clonotype was seen many times. V is TRBV15 and J is TRBJ1-3; D is unclear. Germline V gives CDR1 LNHNV, CDR2 YYDKDF (reference sequence). V was pared by 2 bases and J by 0 bases, with 5 bases between. The CDR3 consists of 14 residues. CDR3 nucleotides: TGTGCCACCAGCAGACCCGGCTCTGGAAACACCATATATTTT. Its translation: CATSRPGSGNTIYF.

In this sample, this clonotype turned up many times. The genes are TRBV5-1 and TRBJ2-1; 13 bases map to TRBD2. The CDR3 spans 16 residues. With V trimmed by 3 bases and J by 8 bases, 8 bases remained unmatched. Germline CDR1 and CDR2: SGHRS and YFSETQ. This CDR3 is CASSYTSGRASDEQFF. The CDR3 DNA reads as TGCGCCAGCAGCTATACTAGCGGGAGGGCCAGCGATGAGCAGTTCTTC.

This clonotype turned up a few times. This rearrangement joins TRBV7-2 to TRBJ2-1; no clear D gene. Germline loops: CDR1 SGHTA, CDR2 FQGNSA. The CDR3 has 15 amino acids. The V end lost 6 bases, the J end lost 0 bases, and 12 bases lay between the germline ends. The CDR3 region has the DNA TGTGCCAGCAGTTCGACTTTCAGCTCCTACAATGAGCAGTTCTTC. This translates into CASSSTFSSYNEQFF. The full variable domain, its missing parts supplied by reference TRBV7-2 and TRBJ2-1, is GAGVSQSPSNKVTEKGKDVELRCDPISGHTALYWYRQSLGQGLEFLIYFQGNSAPDKSGLPSDRFSAERTGGSVSTLTIQRTQQEDSAVYLCASSSTFSSYNEQFFGPGTRLTVL.

The rearrangement joins TRBV20-1 to TRBJ2-5; TRBD2 matches 7 bases. V dropped 3 bases and J dropped 4; count of bases not matched to a gene: 11. Germline V lookup: CDR1 DFQATT, CDR2 SNEGSKA (reference sequence). The CDR3 runs 15 residues. The CDR3 DNA sequence: TGCAGTGCTAGGGGAAGACTAGCCGAGGCAGAGACCCAGTACTTC. Its protein is CSARGRLAEAETQYF.

This chain joins TRBV10-2 and TRBJ2-4; TRBD2 aligns across 11 bases. The CDR3 length is 17 residues. With 3 bases clipped from V and 0 bases from J, the junction kept 4 bases outside the gene matches. CDR1 WSHSY and CDR2 SAAADI come from the germline V gene. CDR3: CASSDRTSGLAKNIQYF. Here the CDR3 DNA reads TGCGCCAGCAGTGACCGGACTAGCGGGTTAGCCAAAAACATTCAGTACTTC.

V usage is TRBV6-5 and J usage is TRBJ1-2, with D hard to call. V gave up 0 bases and J gave up 4 bases, with 9 bases separating them. The germline CDR1 and CDR2 sequences are MNHEY and SVGAGI. The CDR3 is made up of 14 amino acids. The DNA for the CDR3 is TGTGCCAGCAGTTACTCGAGTGTGGGCTATGGCTACACCTTC. Translated, it gives CASSYSSVGYGYTF.

This clonotype was seen a handful of times. The chain is built from TRBV10-3 and TRBJ1-2; 11 bases agree with TRBD1. Germline-derived CDR1 and CDR2 are ENHRY and SYGVKD. V lost 3 bases and J lost 7; bases outside the gene matches: 4. The CDR3 has 14 residues. CDR3: CAISDSDRGLGYTF. In DNA form, the CDR3 reads TGTGCCATCAGTGACTCGGACAGGGGGCTTGGCTACACCTTC.

The V call is TRBV15, the J call TRBJ2-2; D remains ambiguous. CDR3 length equals 12 residues. Germline loops: CDR1 LNHNV, CDR2 YYDKDF (reference sequence). Trimming cost V 5 bases and J 3 bases, with 4 bases left between them. CDR3: CATSLYTGELFF. CDR3 nucleotide sequence: TGTGCCACCAGCTTATACACCGGGGAGCTGTTTTTT.

This clonotype was counted a few times. The chain uses TRBV7-2 and TRBJ1-2; 10 bases are shared with TRBD1. Per the germline V gene, CDR1 is SGHTA and CDR2 is FQGNSA. The CDR3 has 15 amino acids. The J segment lost 7 bases and the V segment lost 5 bases, leaving 10 bases of the junction unmatched. The CDR3 reads CASSQAGTGAGGYTF. The CDR3 region has the DNA TGTGCCAGCAGCCAAGCCGGGACAGGGGCGGGTGGCTACACCTTC.

The chain joins TRBV20-1 to TRBJ1-5; the D is unclear. CDR3 length: 12 residues. V lost 5 bases to trimming and J lost 2 bases, with 7 bases between them. Germline V gene lookup returns CDR1 DFQATT and CDR2 SNEGSKA (reference sequence). CDR3 region: CSAPSGNQPQHF. Written as DNA, the CDR3 is TGCAGTGCTCCCTCGGGCAATCAGCCCCAGCATTTT.